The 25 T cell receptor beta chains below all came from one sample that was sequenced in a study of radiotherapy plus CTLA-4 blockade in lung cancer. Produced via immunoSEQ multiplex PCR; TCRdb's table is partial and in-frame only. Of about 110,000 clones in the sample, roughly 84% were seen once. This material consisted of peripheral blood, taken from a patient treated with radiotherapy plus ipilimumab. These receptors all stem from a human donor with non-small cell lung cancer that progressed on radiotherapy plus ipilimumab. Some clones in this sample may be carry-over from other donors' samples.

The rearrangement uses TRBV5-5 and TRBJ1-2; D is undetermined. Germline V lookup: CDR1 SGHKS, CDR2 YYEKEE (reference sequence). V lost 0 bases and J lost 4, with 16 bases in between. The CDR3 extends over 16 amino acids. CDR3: CASSLERFSVLYGYTF. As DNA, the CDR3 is TGTGCCAGCAGCTTGGAGCGGTTCTCGGTACTCTATGGCTACACCTTC.

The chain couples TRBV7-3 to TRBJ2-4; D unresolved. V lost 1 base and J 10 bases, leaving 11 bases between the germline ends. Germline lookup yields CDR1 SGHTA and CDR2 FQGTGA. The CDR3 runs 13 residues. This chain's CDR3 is CASSLNPEAIQYF. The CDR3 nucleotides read TGTGCCAGCAGCTTAAACCCAGAAGCGATTCAGTACTTC.

In DNA form, the CDR3 reads TGTGCCAGCAGCGGACGGACAGGATCCAATGAGCAGTTCTTC. As protein: CASSGRTGSNEQFF. V is TRBV9 and J is TRBJ2-1; 7 bases agree with TRBD1. Trimming cost V 3 bases and J 6 bases; bases outside gene matches: 6. The CDR3 loop spans 14 amino acids. Germline assignment: CDR1 SGDLS and CDR2 YYNGEE.

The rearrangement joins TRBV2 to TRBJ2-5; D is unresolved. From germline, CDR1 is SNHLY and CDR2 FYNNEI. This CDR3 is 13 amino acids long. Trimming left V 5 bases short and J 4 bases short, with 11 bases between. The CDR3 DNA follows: TGTGCCAGCAGTCGAGAAACGAGAGAGACCCAGTACTTC. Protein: CASSRETRETQYF. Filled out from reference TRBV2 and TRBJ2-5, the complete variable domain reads EPEVTQTPSHQVTQMGQEVILRCVPISNHLYFYWYRQILGQKVEFLVSFYNNEISEKSEIFDDQFSVERPDGSNFTLKIRSTKLEDSAMYFCASSRETRETQYFGPGTRLLVL.

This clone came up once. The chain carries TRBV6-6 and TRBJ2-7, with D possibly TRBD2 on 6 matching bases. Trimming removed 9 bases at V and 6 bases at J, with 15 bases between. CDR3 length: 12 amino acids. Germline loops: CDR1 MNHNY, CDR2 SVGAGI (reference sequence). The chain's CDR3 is CASISGGSEQYF. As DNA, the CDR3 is TGTGCCAGTATCTCCGGGGGAAGCGAGCAGTACTTC.

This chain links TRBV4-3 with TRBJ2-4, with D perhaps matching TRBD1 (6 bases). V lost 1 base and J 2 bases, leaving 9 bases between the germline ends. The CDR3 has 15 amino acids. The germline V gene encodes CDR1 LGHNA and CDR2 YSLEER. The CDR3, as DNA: TGCGCCAGCAGCCAAGCCGGACAGTCCAAAAACATTCAGTACTTC. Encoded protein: CASSQAGQSKNIQYF.

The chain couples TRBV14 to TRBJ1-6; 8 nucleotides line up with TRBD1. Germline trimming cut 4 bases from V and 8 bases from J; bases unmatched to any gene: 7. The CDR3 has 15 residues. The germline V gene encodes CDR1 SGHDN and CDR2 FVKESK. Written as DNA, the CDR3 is TGTGCCAGCAGCCGCCTAGACAGGGGAGATTCACCCCTCCACTTT. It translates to CASSRLDRGDSPLHF.

CDR3 residues: CASSHYRGSNEKLFF. The CDR3 DNA reads as TGTGCCAGTAGTCATTACAGGGGTTCAAATGAAAAACTGTTTTTT. J is TRBJ1-4 and V is TRBV19, with TRBD1 identical over 7 bases. With V trimmed by 5 bases and J by 5 bases, 8 bases remained unmatched. Germline-derived CDR1 and CDR2 are LNHDA and SQIVND (reference sequence). The CDR3 runs to 15 residues.

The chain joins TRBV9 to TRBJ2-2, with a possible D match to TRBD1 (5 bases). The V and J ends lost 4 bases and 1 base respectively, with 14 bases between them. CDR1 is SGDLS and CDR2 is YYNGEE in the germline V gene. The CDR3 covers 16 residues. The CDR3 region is CASSPRGDKNTGELFF. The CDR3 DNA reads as TGTGCCAGCAGCCCTAGGGGCGACAAGAACACCGGGGAGCTGTTTTTT.

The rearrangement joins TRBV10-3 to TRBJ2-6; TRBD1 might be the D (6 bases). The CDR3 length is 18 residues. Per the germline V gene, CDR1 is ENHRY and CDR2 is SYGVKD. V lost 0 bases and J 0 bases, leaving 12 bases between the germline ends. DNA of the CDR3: TGTGCCATCAGTGAGTCGGAGCAGGGGTACTCTGGGGCCAACGTCCTGACTTTC. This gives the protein CAISESEQGYSGANVLTF.

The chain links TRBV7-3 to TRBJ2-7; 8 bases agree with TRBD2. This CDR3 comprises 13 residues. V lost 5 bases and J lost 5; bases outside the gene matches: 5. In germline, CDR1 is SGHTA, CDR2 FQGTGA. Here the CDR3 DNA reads TGTGCCAGCAGCCCCGGCGGGGGGCACGAGCAGTACTTC. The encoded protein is CASSPGGGHEQYF.

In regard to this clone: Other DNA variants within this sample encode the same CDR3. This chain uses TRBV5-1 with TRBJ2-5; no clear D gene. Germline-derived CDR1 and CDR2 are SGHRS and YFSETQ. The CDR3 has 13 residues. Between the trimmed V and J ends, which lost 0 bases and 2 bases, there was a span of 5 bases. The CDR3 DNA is TGCGCCAGCAGCTTGGGAGCTCAAGAGACCCAGTACTTC. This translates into CASSLGAQETQYF.

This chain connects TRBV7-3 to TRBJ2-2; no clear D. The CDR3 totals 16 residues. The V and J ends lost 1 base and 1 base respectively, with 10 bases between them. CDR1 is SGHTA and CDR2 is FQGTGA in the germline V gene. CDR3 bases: TGTGCCAGCAGCTTAAGTGCGACGCGGAACACCGGGGAGCTGTTTTTT. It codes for CASSLSATRNTGELFF.

The CDR3 region is CASSQDSAGANVLTF. DNA for the CDR3: TGTGCCAGCAGTCAGGACAGCGCTGGGGCCAACGTCCTGACTTTC. J is TRBJ2-6 and V is TRBV6-4, with TRBD1 as a possible D gene (6 bases). CDR3 length: 15 amino acids. V lost 5 bases to trimming and J lost 2 bases, with 10 bases between them. CDR1 MRHNA and CDR2 SNTAGT come from the germline V gene.

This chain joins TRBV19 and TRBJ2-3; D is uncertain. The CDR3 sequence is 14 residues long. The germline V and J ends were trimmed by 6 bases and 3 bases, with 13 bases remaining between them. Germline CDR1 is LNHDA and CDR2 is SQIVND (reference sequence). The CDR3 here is CASRTRSGTDTQYF. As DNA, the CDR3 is TGTGCCAGTAGGACGCGGTCCGGGACAGATACGCAGTATTTT.

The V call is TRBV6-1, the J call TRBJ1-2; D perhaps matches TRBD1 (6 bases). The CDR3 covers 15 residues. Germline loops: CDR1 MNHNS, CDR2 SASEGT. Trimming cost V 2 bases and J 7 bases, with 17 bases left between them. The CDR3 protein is CASSEIGTLSRGYTF. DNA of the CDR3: TGTGCCAGCAGTGAAATAGGGACATTAAGTCGTGGCTACACCTTC.

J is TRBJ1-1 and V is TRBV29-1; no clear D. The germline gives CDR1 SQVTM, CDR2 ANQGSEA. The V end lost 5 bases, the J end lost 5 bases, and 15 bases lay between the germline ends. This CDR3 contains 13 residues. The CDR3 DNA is TGCAGCGTTCGGGTTCGGGGATCGACTGAAGCTTTCTTT. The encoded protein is CSVRVRGSTEAFF.

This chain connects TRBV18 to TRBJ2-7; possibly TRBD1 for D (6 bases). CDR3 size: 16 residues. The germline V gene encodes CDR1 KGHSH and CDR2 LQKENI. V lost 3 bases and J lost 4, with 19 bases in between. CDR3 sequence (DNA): TGTGCCAGCTCACCCACTCAGGGGTTTGAGCGGTACGAGCAGTACTTC. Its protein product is CASSPTQGFERYEQYF.

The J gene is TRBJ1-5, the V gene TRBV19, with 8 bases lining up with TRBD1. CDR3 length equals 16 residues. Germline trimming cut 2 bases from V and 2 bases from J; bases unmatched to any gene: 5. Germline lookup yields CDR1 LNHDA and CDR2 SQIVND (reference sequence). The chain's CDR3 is CASSIFRGQGNQPQHF. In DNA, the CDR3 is TGTGCCAGTAGTATATTTAGGGGACAGGGCAATCAGCCCCAGCATTTT. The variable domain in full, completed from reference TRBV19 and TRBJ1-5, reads DGGITQSPKYLFRKEGQNVTLSCEQNLNHDAMYWYRQDPGQGLRLIYYSQIVNDFQKGDIAEGYSVSREKKESFPLTVTSAQKNPTAFYLCASSIFRGQGNQPQHFGDGTRLSIL.

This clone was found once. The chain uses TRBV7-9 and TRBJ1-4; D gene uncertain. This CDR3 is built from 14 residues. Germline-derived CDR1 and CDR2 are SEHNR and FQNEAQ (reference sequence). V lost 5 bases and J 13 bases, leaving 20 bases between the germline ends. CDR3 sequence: CASSLSYRGEGLFF. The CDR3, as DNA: TGTGCCAGCAGCCTTAGTTACCGGGGTGAAGGACTGTTTTTT.

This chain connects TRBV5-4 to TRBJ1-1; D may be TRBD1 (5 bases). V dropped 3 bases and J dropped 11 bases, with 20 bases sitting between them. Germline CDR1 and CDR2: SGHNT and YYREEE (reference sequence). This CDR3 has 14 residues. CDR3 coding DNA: TGTGCCAGCAGCTATACAGGCTCAGAGTCTTTTGCTTTCTTT. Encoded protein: CASSYTGSESFAFF.

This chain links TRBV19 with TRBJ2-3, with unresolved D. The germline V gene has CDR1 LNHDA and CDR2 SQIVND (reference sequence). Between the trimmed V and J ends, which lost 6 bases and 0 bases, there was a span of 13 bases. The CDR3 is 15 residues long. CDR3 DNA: TGTGCCAGTAGCAATAGAGGCCCCAGCACAGATACGCAGTATTTT. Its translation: CASSNRGPSTDTQYF.

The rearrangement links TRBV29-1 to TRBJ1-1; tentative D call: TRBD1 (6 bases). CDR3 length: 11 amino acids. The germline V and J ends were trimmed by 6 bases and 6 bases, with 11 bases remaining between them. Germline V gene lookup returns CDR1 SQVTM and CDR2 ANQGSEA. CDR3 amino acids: CSVRGGSEAFF. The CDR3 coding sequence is TGCAGCGTGCGGGGGGGCTCTGAAGCTTTCTTT.

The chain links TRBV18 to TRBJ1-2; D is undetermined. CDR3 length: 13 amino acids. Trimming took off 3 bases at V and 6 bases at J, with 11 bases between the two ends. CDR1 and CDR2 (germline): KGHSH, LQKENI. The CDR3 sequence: CASSPAYGDGYTF. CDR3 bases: TGTGCCAGCTCACCGGCCTATGGGGATGGCTACACCTTC.

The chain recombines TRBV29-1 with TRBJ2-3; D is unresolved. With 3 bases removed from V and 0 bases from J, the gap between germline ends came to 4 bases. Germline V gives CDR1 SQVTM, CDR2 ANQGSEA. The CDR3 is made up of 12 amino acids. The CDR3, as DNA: TGCAGCGTTGACAGGAGCACAGATACGCAGTATTTT. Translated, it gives CSVDRSTDTQYF.